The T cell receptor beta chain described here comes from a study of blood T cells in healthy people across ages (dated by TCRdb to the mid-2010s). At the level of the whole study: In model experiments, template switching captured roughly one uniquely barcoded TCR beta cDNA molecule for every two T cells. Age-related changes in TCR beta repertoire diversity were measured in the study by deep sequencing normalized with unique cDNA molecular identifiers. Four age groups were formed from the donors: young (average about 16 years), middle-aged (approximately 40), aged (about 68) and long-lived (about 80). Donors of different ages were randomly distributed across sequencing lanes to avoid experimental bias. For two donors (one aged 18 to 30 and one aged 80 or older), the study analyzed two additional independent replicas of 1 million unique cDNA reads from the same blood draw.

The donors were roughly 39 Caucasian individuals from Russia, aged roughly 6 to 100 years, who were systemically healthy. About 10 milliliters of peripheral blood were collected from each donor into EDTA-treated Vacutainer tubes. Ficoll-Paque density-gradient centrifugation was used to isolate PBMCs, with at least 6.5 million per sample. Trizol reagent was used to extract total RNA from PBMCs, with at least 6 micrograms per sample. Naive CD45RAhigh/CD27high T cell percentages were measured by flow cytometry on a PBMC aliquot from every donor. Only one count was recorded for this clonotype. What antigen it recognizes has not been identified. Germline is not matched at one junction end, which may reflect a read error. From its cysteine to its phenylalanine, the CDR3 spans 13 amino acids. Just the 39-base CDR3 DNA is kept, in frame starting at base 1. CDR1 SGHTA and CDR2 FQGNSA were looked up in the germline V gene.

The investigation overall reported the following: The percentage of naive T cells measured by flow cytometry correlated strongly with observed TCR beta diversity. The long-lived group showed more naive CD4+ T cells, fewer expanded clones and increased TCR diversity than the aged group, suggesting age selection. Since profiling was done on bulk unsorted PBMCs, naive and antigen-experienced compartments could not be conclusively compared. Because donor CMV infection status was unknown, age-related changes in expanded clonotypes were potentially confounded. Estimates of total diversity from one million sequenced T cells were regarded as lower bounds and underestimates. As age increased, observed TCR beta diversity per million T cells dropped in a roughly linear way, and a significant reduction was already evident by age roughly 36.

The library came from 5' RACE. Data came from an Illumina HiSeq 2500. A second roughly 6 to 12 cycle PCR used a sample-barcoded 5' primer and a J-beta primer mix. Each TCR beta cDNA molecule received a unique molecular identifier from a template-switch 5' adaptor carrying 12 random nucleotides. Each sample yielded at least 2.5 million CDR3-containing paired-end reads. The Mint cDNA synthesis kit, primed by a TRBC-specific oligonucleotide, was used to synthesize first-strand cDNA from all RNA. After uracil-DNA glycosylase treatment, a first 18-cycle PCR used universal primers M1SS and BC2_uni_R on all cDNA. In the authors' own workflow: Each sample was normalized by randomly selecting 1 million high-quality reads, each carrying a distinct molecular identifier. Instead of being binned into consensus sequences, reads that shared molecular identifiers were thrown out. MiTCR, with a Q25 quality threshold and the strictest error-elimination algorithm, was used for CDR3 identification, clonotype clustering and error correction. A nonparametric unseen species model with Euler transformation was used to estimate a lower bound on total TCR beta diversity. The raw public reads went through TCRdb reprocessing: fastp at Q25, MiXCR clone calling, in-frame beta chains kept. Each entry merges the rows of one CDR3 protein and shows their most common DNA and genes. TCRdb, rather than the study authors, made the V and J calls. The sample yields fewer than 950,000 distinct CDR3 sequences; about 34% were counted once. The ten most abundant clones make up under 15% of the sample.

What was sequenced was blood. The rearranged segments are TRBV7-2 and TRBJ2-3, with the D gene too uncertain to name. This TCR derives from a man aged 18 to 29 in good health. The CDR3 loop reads CAGSLGLEDTQYF. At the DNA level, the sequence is TGTGCCGGCAGCTTAGGGTTAGAGGATACGCAGTATTTT.